The T cell receptor beta chain described here comes from a study of technical replicates of blood from a few donors. The CDR3 loop spans 14 amino acids. Trimming pared 2 bases from V and 2 bases from J, leaving 9 bases between. Germline assignment: CDR1 MNHNS and CDR2 SASEGT. Only in-frame clones appear in the TCRdb table, and some are missing; sequencing was by immunoSEQ multiplex PCR. The repertoire has 80,000 to 90,000 clones, around 94% of them found once; the top ten carry 0.25%. Sequencing was carried out using T cells isolated from PBMCs. The chain combines TRBV6-1 with TRBJ1-2; D is unresolved. This receptor was identified in a human donor in good health. The CDR3 spells CASSELGTNYGYTF. In nucleotides, the CDR3 is TGTGCCAGCAGTGAACTTGGCACCAACTATGGCTACACCTTC.